This T cell receptor beta chain was documented in a study of T cells in Graves' hyperthyroidism and ophthalmopathy. The CDR3 loop spans 13 amino acids. Per the germline V gene, CDR1 is LNHDA and CDR2 is SQIVND (reference sequence). The V end lost 0 bases, the J end lost 11 bases, and 13 bases lay between the germline ends. Among the patients, aged 18 to 65, hyperthyroidism was newly diagnosed and had lasted under 2 months. From less than 13 ml of fresh peripheral blood, PBMCs were isolated. Authors of the study amplified TCR beta CDR3 regions from RNA transcripts. Initially, a first-round RT-PCR of the TCR CDR3 employed the HTBI primer set. TCRdb analysed the multiplex PCR reads with MiXCR anew, one entry per CDR3 protein. This table holds about 290,000 distinct CDR3 sequences, about 15% found once.

Sequenced material: blood. This clonotype was obtained from a woman in her fifties or sixties with Graves' hyperthyroidism that later progressed to Graves' ophthalmopathy. This chain joins TRBV19 and TRBJ1-1; D is unclear. CDR3 loop: CASSIDLRTGAFF. Written as DNA, the CDR3 is TGTGCCAGTAGTATAGATCTCCGGACCGGGGCTTTCTTT. Supplemented by reference TRBV19 and TRBJ1-1, the full variable domain reads DGGITQSPKYLFRKEGQNVTLSCEQNLNHDAMYWYRQDPGQGLRLIYYSQIVNDFQKGDIAEGYSVSREKKESFPLTVTSAQKNPTAFYLCASSIDLRTGAFFGQGTRLTVV.